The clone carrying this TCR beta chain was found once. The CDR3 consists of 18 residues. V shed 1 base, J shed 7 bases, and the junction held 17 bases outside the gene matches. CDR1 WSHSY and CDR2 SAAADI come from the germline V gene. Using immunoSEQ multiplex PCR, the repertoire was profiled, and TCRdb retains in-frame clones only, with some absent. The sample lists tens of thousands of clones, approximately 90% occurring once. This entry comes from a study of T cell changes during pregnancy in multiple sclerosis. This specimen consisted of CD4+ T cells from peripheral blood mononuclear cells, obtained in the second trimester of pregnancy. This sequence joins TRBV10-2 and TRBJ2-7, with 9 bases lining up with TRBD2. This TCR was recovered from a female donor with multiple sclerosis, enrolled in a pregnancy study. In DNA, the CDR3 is TGCGCCAGCAGTGAGTATCGGAAGGTAGCGGGAGTCGCTGAAGAGCAGTACTTC. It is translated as CASSEYRKVAGVAEEQYF.